This T cell receptor (beta chain) was sequenced during a study of cytomegalovirus exposure and HLA in healthy donors. As concerns this clone: Its antigen is as yet unknown.

Researchers ran the PCR with 60 Vbeta and 13 Jbeta primers. Sequencing was performed with immunoSEQ multiplex PCR; in TCRdb, only in-frame clones are kept and a portion is missing. The sample records around 100,000 clones, approximately 82% being singletons. General observations from the study: Further analysis was carried out later, and it showed several of the most significant clusters appearing linked to common viral pathogens.

At sampling all donors were nominally healthy, likely with unrecorded immune exposures. CDR1 is SNHLY and CDR2 is FYNNEI in the germline V gene. V was clipped by 6 bases and J by 7 bases, with 12 bases between them. This CDR3 has 12 residues. The V and J genes are TRBV2 and TRBJ1-1; no clear D. Sample: PBMCs. This TCR derives from a man aged 25-45 years in good health and CMV-seropositive. The CDR3 coding sequence is TGTGCCAGCAGCCGATATAGCATTGAAGCTTTCTTT. This translates into CASSRYSIEAFF.